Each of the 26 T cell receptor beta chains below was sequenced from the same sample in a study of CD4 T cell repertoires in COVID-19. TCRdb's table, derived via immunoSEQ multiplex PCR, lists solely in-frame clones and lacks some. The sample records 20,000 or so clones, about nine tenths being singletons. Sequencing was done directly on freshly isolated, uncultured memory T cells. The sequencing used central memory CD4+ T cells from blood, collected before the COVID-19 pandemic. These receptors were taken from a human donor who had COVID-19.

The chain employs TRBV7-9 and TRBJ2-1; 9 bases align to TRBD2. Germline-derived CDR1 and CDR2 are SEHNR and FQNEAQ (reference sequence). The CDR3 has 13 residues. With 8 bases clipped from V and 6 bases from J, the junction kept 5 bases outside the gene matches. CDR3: CASGTSPGNEQFF. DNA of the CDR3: TGTGCCAGCGGGACTAGCCCTGGCAATGAGCAGTTCTTC.

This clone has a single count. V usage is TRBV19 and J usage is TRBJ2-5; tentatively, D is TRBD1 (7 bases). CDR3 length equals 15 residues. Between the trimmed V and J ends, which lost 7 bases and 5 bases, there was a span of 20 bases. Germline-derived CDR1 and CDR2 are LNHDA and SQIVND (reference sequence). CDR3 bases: TGTGCCAGTACCAAACGGGAGACAGGGCAGGAGACCCAGTACTTC. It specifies CASTKRETGQETQYF.

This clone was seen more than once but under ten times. The CDR3 region has the DNA TGTGCCTGGGGGGGAGGGGAAAATCAGCCCCAGCATTTT. Residues: CAWGGGENQPQHF. V and J are TRBV30 and TRBJ1-5, with D tentatively TRBD1 (5 bases). Germline CDR1 GTSNPN, CDR2 SVGIG (reference sequence). This CDR3 spans 13 amino acids. Trimming took off 5 bases at V and 4 bases at J, with 12 bases between the two ends.

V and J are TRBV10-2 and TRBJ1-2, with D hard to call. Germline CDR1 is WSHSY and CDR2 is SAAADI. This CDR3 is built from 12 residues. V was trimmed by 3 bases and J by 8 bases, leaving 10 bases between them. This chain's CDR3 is CASSEPSGGYTF. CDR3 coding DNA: TGCGCCAGCAGTGAACCCTCGGGGGGCTACACCTTC.

The CDR3 DNA sequence: TGTGCCACCAGGGGAAGCAATCAGCCCCAGCATTTT. It is translated as CATRGSNQPQHF. V usage is TRBV19 and J usage is TRBJ1-5; TRBD1 is a possible D gene (6 bases). V shed 10 bases and J shed 1 base, with 8 bases lying between them. The CDR3 length is 12 residues. The germline gives CDR1 LNHDA, CDR2 SQIVND (reference sequence).

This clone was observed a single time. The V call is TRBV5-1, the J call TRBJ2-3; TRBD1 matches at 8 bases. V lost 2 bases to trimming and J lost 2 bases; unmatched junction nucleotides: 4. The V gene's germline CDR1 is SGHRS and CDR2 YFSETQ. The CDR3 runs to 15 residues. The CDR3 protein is CASSFRGPDTDTQYF. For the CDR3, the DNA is TGCGCCAGCAGCTTCAGGGGGCCGGACACAGATACGCAGTATTTT.

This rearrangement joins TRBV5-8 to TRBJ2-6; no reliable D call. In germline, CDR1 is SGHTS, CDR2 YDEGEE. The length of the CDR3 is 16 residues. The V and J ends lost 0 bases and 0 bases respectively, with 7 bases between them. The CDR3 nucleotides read TGTGCCAGCAGCTTGGGAATGAGCTCTGGGGCCAACGTCCTGACTTTC. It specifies CASSLGMSSGANVLTF.

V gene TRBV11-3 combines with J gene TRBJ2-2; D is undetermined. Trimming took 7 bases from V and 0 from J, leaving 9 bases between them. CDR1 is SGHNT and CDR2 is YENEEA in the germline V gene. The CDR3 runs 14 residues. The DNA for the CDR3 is TGTGCCAGCAAGGTCAGCGCGAACACCGGGGAGCTGTTTTTT. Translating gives CASKVSANTGELFF.

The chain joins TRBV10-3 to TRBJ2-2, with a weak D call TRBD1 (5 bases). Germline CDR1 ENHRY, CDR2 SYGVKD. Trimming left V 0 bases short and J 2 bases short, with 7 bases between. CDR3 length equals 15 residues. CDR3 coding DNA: TGTGCCATCAGTGAGTCGGGGCCCAACACCGGGGAGCTGTTTTTT. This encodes CAISESGPNTGELFF.

The CDR3 region is CASSLSWAGGTGTDTQYF. The CDR3 region has the DNA TGCGCCAGCAGCTTGAGCTGGGCGGGAGGGACGGGCACAGATACGCAGTATTTT. This chain uses TRBV5-1 with TRBJ2-3, with 9 bases matching TRBD2. The V gene's germline CDR1 is SGHRS and CDR2 YFSETQ. This CDR3 region has 18 residues. V trimming: 1 base; J trimming: 1 base; junction bases outside the gene matches: 10.

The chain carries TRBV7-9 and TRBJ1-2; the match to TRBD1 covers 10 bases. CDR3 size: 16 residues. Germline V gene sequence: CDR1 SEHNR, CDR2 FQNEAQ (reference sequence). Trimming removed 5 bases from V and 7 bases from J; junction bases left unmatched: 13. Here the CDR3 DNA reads TGTGCCAGCAGCGCCCCCGGGACAGGGGAGGGTAGTGGCTACACCTTC. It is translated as CASSAPGTGEGSGYTF.

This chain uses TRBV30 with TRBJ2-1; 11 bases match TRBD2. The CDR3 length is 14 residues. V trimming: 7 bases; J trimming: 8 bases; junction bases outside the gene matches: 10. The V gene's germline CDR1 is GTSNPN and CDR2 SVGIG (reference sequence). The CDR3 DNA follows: TGTGCCTCGAGGGGACTAGCGGTTGAGGATGAGCAGTTCTTC. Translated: CASRGLAVEDEQFF.

CDR3 sequence: CASSYPIDRSNYGYTF. CDR3 nucleotide sequence: TGTGCCAGCAGTTACCCAATAGACAGGTCCAACTATGGCTACACCTTC. The chain combines TRBV6-6 with TRBJ1-2; D may be TRBD1 (6 bases). V lost 2 bases, J lost 2 bases, and 15 bases lay in between. The CDR3 covers 16 residues. The germline V gene has CDR1 MNHNY and CDR2 SVGAGI (reference sequence).

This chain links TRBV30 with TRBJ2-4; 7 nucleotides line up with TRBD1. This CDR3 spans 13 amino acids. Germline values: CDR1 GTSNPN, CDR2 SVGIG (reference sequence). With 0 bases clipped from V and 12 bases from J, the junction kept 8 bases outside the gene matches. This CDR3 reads CAWSVRGTDDQYF. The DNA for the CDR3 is TGTGCCTGGAGTGTACGAGGGACAGATGATCAGTACTTC.

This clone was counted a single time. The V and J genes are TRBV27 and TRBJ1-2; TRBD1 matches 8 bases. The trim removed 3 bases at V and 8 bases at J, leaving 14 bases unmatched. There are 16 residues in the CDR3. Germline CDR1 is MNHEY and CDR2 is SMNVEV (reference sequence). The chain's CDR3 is CASSFRGLEGGWGYTF. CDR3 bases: TGTGCCAGCAGTTTCAGGGGGCTGGAGGGTGGTTGGGGCTACACCTTC.

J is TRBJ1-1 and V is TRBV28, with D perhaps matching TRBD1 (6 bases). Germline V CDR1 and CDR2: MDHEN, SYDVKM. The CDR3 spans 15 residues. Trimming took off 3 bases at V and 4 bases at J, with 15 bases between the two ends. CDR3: CASSFRGRGTTEAFF. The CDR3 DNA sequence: TGTGCCAGCAGTTTCCGAGGGAGGGGGACCACTGAAGCTTTCTTT.

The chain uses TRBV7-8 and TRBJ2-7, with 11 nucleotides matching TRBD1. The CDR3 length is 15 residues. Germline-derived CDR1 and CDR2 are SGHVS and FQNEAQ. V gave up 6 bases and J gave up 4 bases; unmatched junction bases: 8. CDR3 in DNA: TGTGCCAGCAGGGGCCGGGACAGGGGGGGATACGAGCAGTACTTC. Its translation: CASRGRDRGGYEQYF.

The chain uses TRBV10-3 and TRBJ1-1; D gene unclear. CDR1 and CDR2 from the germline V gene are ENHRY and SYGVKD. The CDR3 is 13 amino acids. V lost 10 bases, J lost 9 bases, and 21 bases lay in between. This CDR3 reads CATTRSGESQAFF. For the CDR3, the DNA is TGTGCCACCACCCGCAGCGGGGAGAGTCAAGCTTTCTTT.

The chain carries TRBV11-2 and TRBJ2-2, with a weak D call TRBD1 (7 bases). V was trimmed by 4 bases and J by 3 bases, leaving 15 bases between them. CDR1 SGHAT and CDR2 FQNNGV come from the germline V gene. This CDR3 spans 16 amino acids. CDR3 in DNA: TGTGCCAGCAGCTCCAGGGGGGCCTCCGACACCGGGGAGCTGTTTTTT. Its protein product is CASSSRGASDTGELFF.

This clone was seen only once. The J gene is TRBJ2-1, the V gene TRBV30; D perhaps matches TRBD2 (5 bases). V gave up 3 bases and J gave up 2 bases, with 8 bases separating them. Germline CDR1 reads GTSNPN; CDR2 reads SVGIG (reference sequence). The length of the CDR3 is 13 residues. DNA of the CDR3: TGTGCCTGGAGCAGCGGAACCTACAATGAGCAGTTCTTC. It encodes CAWSSGTYNEQFF.

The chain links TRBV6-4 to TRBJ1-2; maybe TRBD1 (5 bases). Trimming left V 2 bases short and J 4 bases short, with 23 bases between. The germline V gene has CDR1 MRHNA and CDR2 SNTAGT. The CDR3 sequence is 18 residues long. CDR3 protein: CASSDLATHLGRGYGYTF. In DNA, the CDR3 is TGTGCCAGCAGTGACCTGGCAACTCACCTGGGAAGGGGCTATGGCTACACCTTC.

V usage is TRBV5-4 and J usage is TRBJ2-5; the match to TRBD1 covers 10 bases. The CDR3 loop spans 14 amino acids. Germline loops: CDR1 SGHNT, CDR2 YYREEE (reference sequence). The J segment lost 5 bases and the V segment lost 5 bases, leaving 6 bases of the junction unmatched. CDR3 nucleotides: TGTGCCAGCAGTCGGACAGGGGGGCCGGAGACCCAGTACTTC. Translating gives CASSRTGGPETQYF.

CDR3: CASSLEASGRRGEQFF. In DNA form, the CDR3 reads TGCGCCAGCAGCTTGGAGGCTAGCGGGAGAAGGGGTGAGCAGTTCTTC. J is TRBJ2-1 and V is TRBV5-1, with 10 nucleotides matching TRBD2. CDR1 SGHRS and CDR2 YFSETQ come from the germline V gene. Unmatched junction bases numbered 9, after V lost 0 bases and J lost 9 bases. The CDR3 totals 16 residues.

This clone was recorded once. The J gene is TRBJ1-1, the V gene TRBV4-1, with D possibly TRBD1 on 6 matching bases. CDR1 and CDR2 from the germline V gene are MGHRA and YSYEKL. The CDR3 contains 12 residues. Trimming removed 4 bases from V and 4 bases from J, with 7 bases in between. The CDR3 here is CASSRRGTEAFF. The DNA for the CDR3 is TGCGCCAGCAGCCGCAGGGGCACTGAAGCTTTCTTT.

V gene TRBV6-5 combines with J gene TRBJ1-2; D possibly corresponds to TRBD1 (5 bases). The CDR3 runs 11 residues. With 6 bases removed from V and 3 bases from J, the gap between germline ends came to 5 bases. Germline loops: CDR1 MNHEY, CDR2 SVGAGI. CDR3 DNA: TGTGCCAGCAGGACAGACTATGGCTACACCTTC. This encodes CASRTDYGYTF.

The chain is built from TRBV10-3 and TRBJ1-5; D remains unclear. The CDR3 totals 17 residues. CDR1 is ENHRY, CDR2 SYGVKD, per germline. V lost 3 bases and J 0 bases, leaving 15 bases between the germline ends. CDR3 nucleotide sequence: TGTGCCATCAGTGACGGACCGGGAGGTGATAGCAATCAGCCCCAGCATTTT. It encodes CAISDGPGGDSNQPQHF.